A single sample gave rise to the 18 T cell receptor beta chains below, sequenced in a study of beta chain features in type 1 diabetes. The study reverse transcribed the entire isolated RNA, so it sequenced expressed TCRB transcripts. The protocol was immunoSEQ multiplex PCR, while the TCRdb copy is restricted to in-frame clones and leaves out a portion. The data hold about 350,000 clones, with 15% to 20% observed a single time. Material for sequencing was naive CD4+ T cells from blood. The receptors stem from a young woman in good health.

V gene TRBV7-8 combines with J gene TRBJ2-2; D is undetermined. V was shortened by 2 bases and J by 4 bases, with 2 bases between the two germline ends. Germline V gene sequence: CDR1 SGHVS, CDR2 FQNEAQ. This CDR3 spans 12 amino acids. The CDR3 nucleotides are TGTGCCAGCAGCTTACGCACCGGGGAGCTGTTTTTT. Its translation is CASSLRTGELFF.

This clone has just a few counts. The rearrangement links TRBV7-9 to TRBJ2-7; 7 positions agree with TRBD2. J was trimmed by 6 bases and V by 5 bases; bases with no gene match: 10. The CDR3 consists of 14 residues. Per germline, CDR1 SEHNR and CDR2 FQNEAQ (reference sequence). CDR3 protein: CASSLLAENSEQYF. CDR3 DNA sequence: TGTGCCAGCAGCCTTCTAGCGGAGAACTCCGAGCAGTACTTC. Combining the CDR3 with reference TRBV7-9 and TRBJ2-7 gives the whole variable domain DTGVSQNPRHKITKRGQNVTFRCDPISEHNRLYWYRQTLGQGPEFLTYFQNEAQLEKSRLLSDRFSAERPKGSFSTLEIQRTEQGDSAMYLCASSLLAENSEQYFGPGTRLTVT.

The sample holds a few counts of this clone. The chain combines TRBV5-1 with TRBJ2-1; 14 bases align to TRBD2. Trimming at V came to 4 bases and at J to 12 bases, leaving 6 bases not matched to a gene. Per germline, CDR1 SGHRS and CDR2 YFSETQ. The length of the CDR3 is 14 residues. The CDR3 sequence: CASSPGLAGASQFF. CDR3 nucleotide sequence: TGCGCCAGCAGCCCGGGACTAGCGGGAGCATCGCAGTTCTTC.

The gene calls are TRBV9 and TRBJ2-5, with a tentative D call TRBD1 (5 bases). Trimming took off 0 bases at V and 4 bases at J, with 7 bases between the two ends. The CDR3 contains 13 residues. Germline V gives CDR1 SGDLS, CDR2 YYNGEE. The CDR3 coding sequence is TGTGCCAGCAGCGTAGTTACAGGAGAGACCCAGTACTTC. As protein: CASSVVTGETQYF. Complete variable domain (other parts from reference TRBV9 and TRBJ2-5): DSGVTQTPKHLITATGQRVTLRCSPRSGDLSVYWYQQSLDQGLQFLIQYYNGEERAKGNILERFSAQQFPDLHSELNLSSLELGDSALYFCASSVVTGETQYFGPGTRLLVL.

This chain links TRBV6-6 with TRBJ1-5; 7 nucleotides match TRBD1. This CDR3 region has 13 residues. The germline V gene has CDR1 MNHNY and CDR2 SVGAGI (reference sequence). With 7 bases clipped from V and 2 bases from J, the junction kept 2 bases outside the gene matches. The CDR3 protein is CASNQGGNQPQHF. The CDR3 nucleotides are TGTGCCAGCAATCAGGGGGGCAATCAGCCCCAGCATTTT.

This clone has only a few counts. The genes are TRBV25-1 and TRBJ1-1; D not certain. The CDR3 sequence is 12 residues long. Germline-derived CDR1 and CDR2 are MGHDK and SYGVNS. V was clipped by 4 bases and J by 3 bases, with 6 bases between them. The CDR3 reads CASSGEYTEAFF. The CDR3 region has the DNA TGTGCCAGCAGTGGGGAGTACACTGAAGCTTTCTTT. The full variable domain, rest sourced from reference TRBV25-1 and TRBJ1-1, is EADIYQTPRYLVIGTGKKITLECSQTMGHDKMYWYQQDPGMELHLIHYSYGVNSTEKGDLSSESTVSRIRTEHFPLTLESARPSHTSQYLCASSGEYTEAFFGQGTRLTVV.

The chain has TRBV29-1 and TRBJ2-5; 12 bases match TRBD1. The germline gives CDR1 SQVTM, CDR2 ANQGSEA. Losses at the gene ends were 0 bases for V and 4 bases for J; bases not matched to a gene: 6. This CDR3 is 16 amino acids long. CDR3 sequence: CSVEDSGTGGSETQYF. CDR3 sequence (DNA): TGCAGCGTTGAAGACTCCGGGACAGGGGGCTCAGAGACCCAGTACTTC.

This rearrangement joins TRBV18 to TRBJ2-1, with 9 nucleotides matching TRBD2. The length of the CDR3 is 15 residues. From germline, CDR1 is KGHSH and CDR2 LQKENI. Losses at the gene ends were 4 bases for V and 7 bases for J; bases not matched to a gene: 8. CDR3 DNA: TGTGCCAGCTCACAGGGCGGGAGGGCCCCAAATGAGCAGTTCTTC. Residues: CASSQGGRAPNEQFF. Full variable domain (remainder filled in from reference TRBV18 and TRBJ2-1): NAGVMQNPRHLVRRRGQEARLRCSPMKGHSHVYWYRQLPEEGLKFMVYLQKENIIDESGMPKERFSAEFPKEGPSILRIQQVVRGDSAAYFCASSQGGRAPNEQFFGPGTRLTVL.

This clone was found a few times. The J gene is TRBJ2-1, the V gene TRBV4-2; 15 positions agree with TRBD2. The CDR3 loop spans 18 amino acids. Trimming took 1 base from V and 7 from J; bases not matched to a gene: 8. CDR1 is LGHNA and CDR2 is YNFKEQ in the germline V gene. The CDR3 reads CASSQAPGLAGGSNEQFF. CDR3 nucleotides: TGTGCCAGCAGCCAAGCCCCCGGACTAGCGGGAGGGTCGAATGAGCAGTTCTTC.

The rearrangement joins TRBV28 to TRBJ2-7; D call uncertain. Trimming left V 4 bases short and J 4 bases short, with 5 bases between. CDR1 and CDR2 (germline): MDHEN, SYDVKM. The CDR3 contains 11 residues. The CDR3 protein is CASSSHYEQYF. CDR3 DNA: TGTGCCAGCAGTTCACATTACGAGCAGTACTTC.

This chain joins TRBV7-9 and TRBJ1-1; a weak D match, TRBD1 (5 bases). This CDR3 is 16 amino acids long. V dropped 4 bases and J dropped 0 bases, with 15 bases sitting between them. Per germline, CDR1 SEHNR and CDR2 FQNEAQ (reference sequence). As DNA, the CDR3 is TGTGCCAGCAGCTCGACAGCTACTTCCATGAACACTGAAGCTTTCTTT. Its translation is CASSSTATSMNTEAFF.

In its sample, this clone was seen a few times. The chain carries TRBV29-1 and TRBJ2-7; 8 bases align to TRBD2. V trimming: 5 bases; J trimming: 2 bases; junction bases outside the gene matches: 8. Germline CDR1 and CDR2: SQVTM and ANQGSEA. The length of the CDR3 is 14 residues. The CDR3 DNA is TGCAGCGTTTCCTACGGGGGGGTAACCTACGAGCAGTACTTC. It translates to CSVSYGGVTYEQYF.

This clone has a handful of counts. The V gene is TRBV28, the J gene TRBJ2-6, with a tentative D call TRBD1 (6 bases). CDR3 length: 17 residues. The germline V gene encodes CDR1 MDHEN and CDR2 SYDVKM. V was shortened by 7 bases and J by 0 bases, with 16 bases between the two germline ends. CDR3 loop: CASTRGGPLSGANVLTF. In nucleotides, the CDR3 is TGTGCCAGCACCAGAGGGGGACCCCTCTCTGGGGCCAACGTCCTGACTTTC.

J is TRBJ2-3 and V is TRBV6-5, with a possible D match to TRBD1 (6 bases). This CDR3 has 13 residues. Germline V gives CDR1 MNHEY, CDR2 SVGAGI. V was clipped by 6 bases and J by 2 bases, with 9 bases between them. The CDR3 sequence: CASRDRTTDTQYF. Written as DNA, the CDR3 is TGTGCCAGCAGAGACAGGACCACAGATACGCAGTATTTT.

This chain uses TRBV2 with TRBJ2-1; TRBD2 matches 12 bases. The V segment lost 8 bases and the J segment 6 bases; nucleotides outside the gene matches: 2. There are 13 residues in the CDR3. Germline V gene lookup returns CDR1 SNHLY and CDR2 FYNNEI. The CDR3: CASASGGGNEQFF. As DNA, the CDR3 is TGTGCCAGCGCTAGCGGGGGGGGCAATGAGCAGTTCTTC.

This clone was picked up a small number of times. V and J are TRBV13 and TRBJ2-5, with D possibly matching TRBD2 (6 bases). The CDR3 extends over 14 amino acids. Trimming took 3 bases from V and 6 from J, leaving 14 bases between them. Germline V gives CDR1 PRHDT, CDR2 FYEKMQ (reference sequence). CDR3 sequence: CASSLPGVMKTQYF. In DNA form, the CDR3 reads TGTGCCAGCAGCTTGCCGGGGGTGATGAAGACCCAGTACTTC.

The genes are TRBV2 and TRBJ2-1; D may be TRBD2 (6 bases). Germline V lookup: CDR1 SNHLY, CDR2 FYNNEI. The CDR3 spans 13 residues. V was clipped by 6 bases and J by 10 bases, with 16 bases between them. For the CDR3, the DNA is TGTGCCAGCAGCGGGAGCCCCTATGGGGAGCAGTTCTTC. This gives the protein CASSGSPYGEQFF.

The chain has TRBV5-4 and TRBJ2-7; TRBD2 aligns across 14 bases. The CDR3 totals 17 residues. Trimming removed 4 bases from V and 2 bases from J; junction bases left unmatched: 8. CDR1 is SGHNT and CDR2 is YYREEE in the germline V gene (reference sequence). The CDR3 is CASSRGTSGSRPYEQYF. CDR3 sequence (DNA): TGTGCCAGCAGCCGCGGGACTAGCGGGAGTAGGCCCTACGAGCAGTACTTC.